This T cell receptor (beta chain) was retrieved from a study of blood T cell repertoires in COVID-19. As for the study in general: Samples of COVID-19 (acute and convalescent) were obtained from the United States, Italy and Spain. Sample material is recorded as cDNA or gDNA derived from T cells, B-cell-depleted T cells, or PBMCs.

Participants were aged roughly 18 to 90 years from around 26 US areas. Each recovered donor of Cohort 3 presented with two negative PCRs, clearance, or symptom resolution. Data came from immunoSEQ multiplex PCR; TCRdb stores just in-frame clones and leaves some out. The sample has about 180,000 clones, roughly 88% seen once; the top ten hold 9%. The receptor was isolated from a woman between 18 and 29 years old who had recovered from COVID-19. Material: PBMCs or T cells enriched from blood (not recorded which).

CDR3 loop: CAITADPDTPFNEQFF. The CDR3 DNA is TGTGCCATCACTGCCGACCCGGACACCCCGTTTAATGAGCAGTTCTTC. J is TRBJ2-1 and V is TRBV10-3, with D perhaps TRBD1 (5 bases). V shed 7 bases and J shed 7 bases, with 23 bases lying between them. Germline V gives CDR1 ENHRY, CDR2 SYGVKD. This CDR3 is 16 amino acids long.